Listed below are T cell receptor beta chains from one sample, sequenced in a study of T cell repertoires in cytomegalovirus infection. TCRdb re-called the reads through MiXCR, storing one row per CDR3 protein. The repertoire holds hundreds of thousands of distinct CDR3 sequences, with 22% as singletons. Sequenced material: CD8+ T cells from PBMCs. These receptors all come from a human donor in good health (CMV status not recorded). Some clones in this sample may be carry-over from other donors' samples. Both conserved end residues are part of each CDR3. Fields, in order: D gene, clone size, J gene, V gene, CDR3 protein, CDR3 DNA. A D gene is named only where the DNA matches it firmly. Size values are once, few and many counts, or a class for expanded clones, and some rows have none.

d_call: .
clone_size: few
j_call: TRBJ2-4
v_call: TRBV18
cdr3_aa: CASSPPERDGGKNIQYF
cdr3_nt: TGTGCCAGCTCACCACCCGAGAGGGATGGAGGCAAAAACATTCAGTACTTC

d_call: .
clone_size: few
j_call: TRBJ2-7
v_call: TRBV12-3/TRBV12-4
cdr3_aa: CASSLWEESYEQYF
cdr3_nt: TGTGCCAGCAGTTTATGGGAGGAATCCTACGAGCAGTACTTC

d_call: TRBD1
clone_size: .
j_call: TRBJ2-1
v_call: TRBV20-1
cdr3_aa: CSARPDRATSYNEQFF
cdr3_nt: TGCAGTGCTAGACCAGACAGGGCCACCTCTTACAATGAGCAGTTCTTC

d_call: .
clone_size: .
j_call: TRBJ1-5
v_call: TRBV4-2
cdr3_aa: CASSQVAGAYQPQHF
cdr3_nt: TGTGCCAGCAGCCAAGTTGCAGGGGCGTATCAGCCCCAGCATTTT

d_call: .
clone_size: many
j_call: TRBJ2-3
v_call: TRBV7-6
cdr3_aa: CASSFEPPDTQYF
cdr3_nt: TGTGCCAGCAGCTTTGAACCCCCCGATACGCAGTATTTT

d_call: .
clone_size: many
j_call: TRBJ2-7
v_call: TRBV6-5
cdr3_aa: CASSYSGSYEQYF
cdr3_nt: TGTGCCAGCAGCTACTCAGGGTCCTACGAGCAGTACTTC

d_call: .
clone_size: .
j_call: TRBJ1-2
v_call: TRBV4-1
cdr3_aa: CASSRHDGTNGYTF
cdr3_nt: TGCGCCAGCAGCCGTCACGATGGGACGAATGGCTACACCTTC

d_call: .
clone_size: many
j_call: TRBJ1-5
v_call: TRBV28
cdr3_aa: CASSLRGHSNQPQHF
cdr3_nt: TGTGCCAGCAGTTTACGTGGTCATAGCAATCAGCCCCAGCATTTT

d_call: .
clone_size: few
j_call: TRBJ2-3
v_call: TRBV12-3/TRBV12-4
cdr3_aa: CASSRVTDTQYF
cdr3_nt: TGTGCCAGCAGCCGGGTCACAGATACGCAGTATTTT

d_call: .
clone_size: .
j_call: TRBJ2-3
v_call: TRBV12-3/TRBV12-4
cdr3_aa: CASSLGTGFPDTQYF
cdr3_nt: TGTGCCAGCAGTTTAGGTACAGGCTTCCCAGATACGCAGTATTTT

d_call: TRBD2
clone_size: .
j_call: TRBJ2-7
v_call: TRBV11-2
cdr3_aa: CASSPRGDVRQFEQYF
cdr3_nt: TGTGCCAGCAGCCCCCGGGGGGACGTGAGACAGTTCGAGCAGTACTTC

d_call: .
clone_size: many
j_call: TRBJ2-7
v_call: TRBV28
cdr3_aa: CASTPYPGLSYEQYF
cdr3_nt: TGTGCCAGCACCCCTTACCCCGGGCTGTCCTACGAGCAGTACTTC

d_call: .
clone_size: few
j_call: TRBJ2-7
v_call: TRBV7-6
cdr3_aa: CASSLALGYEQYF
cdr3_nt: TGTGCCAGCAGCTTAGCGCTCGGGTACGAGCAGTACTTC

d_call: TRBD2
clone_size: many
j_call: TRBJ2-7
v_call: TRBV7-2
cdr3_aa: CASSRIGTSSIEQQYF
cdr3_nt: TGTGCCAGCAGCCGCATCGGGACTAGTTCGATCGAACAGCAGTACTTC

d_call: .
clone_size: .
j_call: TRBJ1-6
v_call: TRBV23-1
cdr3_aa: CASSQSGPSSYNSPLHF
cdr3_nt: TGCGCCAGCAGTCAATCCGGCCCCAGCTCCTATAATTCACCCCTCCACTTT

d_call: TRBD1
clone_size: .
j_call: TRBJ1-5
v_call: TRBV12-3/TRBV12-4
cdr3_aa: CASNTQGGNQPQHF
cdr3_nt: TGTGCCAGCAACACACAGGGGGGCAATCAGCCCCAGCATTTT

d_call: .
clone_size: few
j_call: TRBJ2-2
v_call: TRBV28
cdr3_aa: CASSPARELFF
cdr3_nt: TGTGCCAGCAGTCCTGCCCGGGAGCTGTTTTTT

d_call: .
clone_size: .
j_call: TRBJ1-2
v_call: TRBV27
cdr3_aa: CASSPRGAGYTF
cdr3_nt: TGTGCCAGCAGCCCGAGGGGGGCTGGCTACACCTTC

d_call: .
clone_size: .
j_call: TRBJ1-5
v_call: TRBV19
cdr3_aa: CASRGQYSNQPQHF
cdr3_nt: TGTGCCAGTAGAGGACAGTATAGCAATCAGCCCCAGCATTTT

d_call: TRBD2
clone_size: few
j_call: TRBJ2-7
v_call: TRBV6-2/TRBV6-3
cdr3_aa: CASRSLAGESYEQYF
cdr3_nt: TGTGCCAGCAGGTCCCTAGCGGGGGAATCCTACGAGCAGTACTTC

d_call: TRBD1
clone_size: .
j_call: TRBJ2-3
v_call: TRBV10-3
cdr3_aa: CAISEYGTGTDTQYF
cdr3_nt: TGTGCCATCAGTGAGTACGGGACAGGCACAGATACGCAGTATTTT

d_call: TRBD2
clone_size: many
j_call: TRBJ2-1
v_call: TRBV7-9
cdr3_aa: CASSFLAGNEQFF
cdr3_nt: TGTGCCAGCAGCTTCCTAGCGGGGAATGAGCAGTTCTTC

d_call: TRBD1
clone_size: few
j_call: TRBJ1-1
v_call: TRBV28
cdr3_aa: CASSLLTGGMNTEAFF
cdr3_nt: TGTGCCAGCAGTTTACTGACAGGGGGAATGAACACTGAAGCTTTCTTT

d_call: .
clone_size: many
j_call: TRBJ1-5
v_call: TRBV7-2
cdr3_aa: CASSLGSLLSNQPQHF
cdr3_nt: TGTGCCAGCAGCTTAGGGTCCCTACTCAGCAATCAGCCCCAGCATTTT

d_call: .
clone_size: many
j_call: TRBJ2-3
v_call: TRBV6-6
cdr3_aa: CASSWLAGSTDTQYF
cdr3_nt: TGTGCCAGCAGTTGGCTGGCGGGGAGCACAGATACGCAGTATTTT

d_call: .
clone_size: few
j_call: TRBJ1-3
v_call: TRBV28
cdr3_aa: CASSSGQGKSTIYF
cdr3_nt: TGTGCCAGCAGTTCGGGGCAGGGAAAATCCACCATATATTTT

d_call: TRBD2
clone_size: .
j_call: TRBJ2-1
v_call: TRBV20-1
cdr3_aa: CSARPLAGESYNEQFF
cdr3_nt: TGCAGTGCTAGACCCTTAGCGGGGGAATCCTACAATGAGCAGTTCTTC

d_call: .
clone_size: .
j_call: TRBJ2-1
v_call: TRBV4-1
cdr3_aa: CASSQDANEQFF
cdr3_nt: TGCGCCAGCAGCCAAGATGCGAATGAGCAGTTCTTC

d_call: TRBD1
clone_size: many
j_call: TRBJ1-2
v_call: TRBV7-2
cdr3_aa: CASSLERTGAIGYTF
cdr3_nt: TGTGCCAGCAGCTTAGAGAGGACAGGGGCAATAGGCTACACCTTC

d_call: .
clone_size: many
j_call: TRBJ2-1
v_call: TRBV7-2
cdr3_aa: CASSSASGYEQFF
cdr3_nt: TGTGCCAGCAGCTCAGCATCAGGTTACGAGCAGTTCTTC

d_call: TRBD2
clone_size: .
j_call: TRBJ2-1
v_call: TRBV11-2
cdr3_aa: CASKPSGGFSDEQFF
cdr3_nt: TGTGCCAGCAAACCCAGCGGGGGTTTTTCCGATGAGCAGTTCTTC

d_call: TRBD2
clone_size: .
j_call: TRBJ2-5
v_call: TRBV2
cdr3_aa: CASTEGLGGGGETQYF
cdr3_nt: TGTGCCAGCACCGAAGGGCTGGGGGGGGGAGGAGAGACCCAGTACTTC